Each of the 31 T cell receptor beta chains below was sequenced from the same sample in a study of regulatory T cells in long-lasting Graves disease. Building the TCR beta libraries relied on iRepertoire HTBI primers, and CDR3 regions underwent Arm-PCR. TCRdb ran MiXCR on the multiplex PCR reads and lists one entry per CDR3 protein. The sample has more than 350,000 distinct CDR3 sequences, around 23% seen once. The time point denotes: persistent/refractory GD, antithyroid drugs over 5 years with positive TRAb. Making the TCR library involved RNA that had been extracted from PBMCs. The input for sequencing was peripheral blood mononuclear cells (PBMCs), taken when the disease was refractory, from a patient treated with antithyroid drugs. These TCRs come from a female donor with Graves disease.

This clonotype was seen a handful of times. The DNA of the CDR3 is TGTGCCAGCAGTGAAAACAAGAAGAATGAAAAACTGTTTTTT. Translated: CASSENKKNEKLFF. The chain combines TRBV6-1 with TRBJ1-4; D not resolved. V was trimmed by 2 bases and J by 5 bases, leaving 9 bases between them. Per germline, CDR1 MNHNS and CDR2 SASEGT. CDR3 length: 14 residues.

A note on this clonotype: One end of the junction fails to match germline, which may point to a read error. The V gene is TRBV7-9, the J gene TRBJ2-5; the D is unclear. The CDR3 extends over 13 amino acids. CDR1 is SEHNR, CDR2 FQNEAQ, per germline (reference sequence). The CDR3 DNA reads as TGTGCCAGCAGCTTAATCGGCCAAGAGACCCAGTGCTTC. This encodes CASSLIGQETQCF.

In its sample, this clonotype was seen a few times. The genes are TRBV10-3 and TRBJ1-1, with D possibly matching TRBD1 (6 bases). The V gene's germline CDR1 is ENHRY and CDR2 SYGVKD. With 4 bases removed from V and 4 bases from J, the gap between germline ends came to 10 bases. This CDR3 region has 13 residues. The DNA for the CDR3 is TGTGCCATCAGTGGGAAGGGGGGCACTGAAGCTTTCTTT. It yields the protein CAISGKGGTEAFF.

The V and J genes are TRBV6-1 and TRBJ2-7; 9 bases map to TRBD1. The J segment lost 1 base and the V segment lost 8 bases, leaving 3 bases of the junction unmatched. CDR1 is MNHNS, CDR2 SASEGT, per germline. This CDR3 has 13 amino acids. CDR3 in amino acids: CASDRGASYEQYF. The CDR3 DNA sequence: TGTGCCAGCGACAGGGGGGCATCCTACGAGCAGTACTTC.

This clonotype was observed many times. V and J are TRBV20-1 and TRBJ2-4; D possibly matches TRBD1 or TRBD2 (7 bases each). CDR1 is DFQATT, CDR2 SNEGSKA, per germline (reference sequence). Trimming took off 1 base at V and 6 bases at J, with 13 bases between the two ends. CDR3 length equals 14 residues. CDR3 residues: CSARGSGTANIQYF. CDR3 DNA: TGCAGTGCTAGAGGAAGCGGGACAGCAAACATTCAGTACTTC.

This clonotype was detected a few times. The chain combines TRBV19 with TRBJ1-2; D may be TRBD1 (6 bases). Trimming pared 7 bases from V and 1 base from J, leaving 13 bases between. CDR1 is LNHDA and CDR2 is SQIVND in the germline V gene (reference sequence). CDR3 length equals 14 residues. In nucleotides, the CDR3 is TGTGCCAGTATGAAGAGGGGGGATAACTATGGCTACACCTTC. Its protein is CASMKRGDNYGYTF.

The rearrangement links TRBV25-1 to TRBJ2-7, with D perhaps matching TRBD1 (6 bases). V dropped 3 bases and J dropped 7 bases, with 13 bases sitting between them. This CDR3 comprises 13 residues. Germline CDR1 is MGHDK and CDR2 is SYGVNS. CDR3 sequence: CASSDPGEGEQYF. Written as DNA, the CDR3 is TGTGCCAGCAGTGATCCAGGGGAAGGAGAGCAGTACTTC.

The chain is built from TRBV19 and TRBJ1-6; D might be TRBD1 (5 bases). From germline, CDR1 is LNHDA and CDR2 SQIVND (reference sequence). The CDR3 runs 14 residues. The ends were cut back, 9 bases at V and 7 bases at J, with 16 bases in the middle. The CDR3 spells CASWGGRLNSPLHF. The CDR3 bases are TGTGCCAGCTGGGGCGGCAGGTTGAATTCACCCCTCCACTTT.

The rearrangement links TRBV19 to TRBJ1-1; no definite D call. V lost 3 bases and J 6 bases, leaving 17 bases between the germline ends. Germline CDR1 is LNHDA and CDR2 is SQIVND (reference sequence). The CDR3 is 15 residues long. CDR3 amino acids: CASSMGSMRWAEAFF. The CDR3 DNA sequence: TGTGCCAGTAGTATGGGATCAATGAGATGGGCTGAAGCTTTCTTT.

The rearrangement joins TRBV20-1 to TRBJ2-3, with 13 bases fitting TRBD2. The CDR3 spans 16 residues. The germline gives CDR1 DFQATT, CDR2 SNEGSKA (reference sequence). V lost 3 bases, J lost 2 bases, and 5 bases stayed unmatched. This CDR3 reads CSARGLAGFSTDTQYF. The CDR3 bases are TGCAGTGCTAGGGGACTAGCGGGATTTTCCACAGATACGCAGTATTTT.

This clonotype was seen repeatedly, ten times or more. V usage is TRBV11-2 and J usage is TRBJ2-5, with TRBD2 matching over 7 bases. Germline V lookup: CDR1 SGHAT, CDR2 FQNNGV. The CDR3 is 14 residues long. V lost 3 bases, J lost 5 bases, and 6 bases stayed unmatched. CDR3 DNA sequence: TGTGCCAGCAGCTTCCGGACTAGTCTGGAGACCCAGTACTTC. Its protein product is CASSFRTSLETQYF.

In its sample, this clonotype was seen a few times. The V call is TRBV6-2 or TRBV6-3, the J call TRBJ1-1; D not certain. The germline V gene encodes CDR1 MNHEY and CDR2 SVGEGT. This CDR3 contains 14 residues. V lost 2 bases, J lost 4 bases, and 11 bases lay in between. Here the CDR3 reads CASSYLQGGTEAFF. CDR3 nucleotide sequence: TGTGCCAGCAGTTACCTCCAAGGAGGCACTGAAGCTTTCTTT.

This clonotype was observed many times. The chain uses TRBV28 and TRBJ1-1; D call uncertain. The CDR3 loop spans 12 amino acids. Trimming removed 3 bases from V and 3 bases from J, with 5 bases in between. Germline V gene data show CDR1 as MDHEN and CDR2 as SYDVKM. This CDR3 reads CASSFGDTEAFF. DNA of the CDR3: TGTGCCAGCAGTTTCGGGGACACTGAAGCTTTCTTT.

This clonotype was seen at least ten times. The chain links TRBV13 to TRBJ2-7; TRBD1 is a possible D gene (5 bases). The CDR3 spans 15 residues. Germline loops: CDR1 PRHDT, CDR2 FYEKMQ (reference sequence). The germline V and J ends were trimmed by 3 bases and 3 bases, with 15 bases remaining between them. In DNA, the CDR3 is TGTGCCAGCAGCTTCCAAGGGGATGCGAGCTACGAGCAGTACTTC. This translates into CASSFQGDASYEQYF. Combining the CDR3 with reference TRBV13 and TRBJ2-7 gives the whole variable domain AAGVIQSPRHLIKEKRETATLKCYPIPRHDTVYWYQQGPGQDPQFLISFYEKMQSDKGSIPDRFSAQQFSDYHSELNMSSLELGDSALYFCASSFQGDASYEQYFGPGTRLTVT.

The chain carries TRBV20-1 and TRBJ2-7; no clear D gene. The CDR3 extends over 14 amino acids. V shed 1 base and J shed 3 bases, with 13 bases lying between them. The V gene's germline CDR1 is DFQATT and CDR2 SNEGSKA (reference sequence). The CDR3 DNA sequence: TGCAGTGCTAGAGGCACAAGGCGAGGCTACGAGCAGTACTTC. Its translation is CSARGTRRGYEQYF.

This clonotype was seen more than once but under ten times. The chain carries TRBV20-1 and TRBJ1-1; TRBD1 agrees at 7 bases. The J segment lost 11 bases and the V segment lost 0 bases, leaving 21 bases of the junction unmatched. The CDR3 runs to 17 residues. The germline CDR1 and CDR2 sequences are DFQATT and SNEGSKA (reference sequence). CDR3 sequence (DNA): TGCAGTGCTAGAGACCCATTTCAGACACAGGGGATTATATCGGCTTTCTTT. It encodes CSARDPFQTQGIISAFF.

This rearrangement joins TRBV27 to TRBJ1-2; D call uncertain. Germline V gene sequence: CDR1 MNHEY, CDR2 SMNVEV (reference sequence). The CDR3 covers 13 residues. The V and J ends lost 3 bases and 0 bases respectively, with 5 bases between them. CDR3 coding DNA: TGTGCCAGCAGTTTCGTCTCTAACTATGGCTACACCTTC. This gives the protein CASSFVSNYGYTF.

Regarding this clonotype: A much larger clone lies one base from this, so it may be a read error. This chain's CDR3 is CASRSDRGPYEQYF. CDR3 DNA sequence: TGTGCCAGCAGGTCGGACAGGGGGCCCTACGAGCAGTACTTC. This chain uses TRBV6-1 with TRBJ2-7, with 11 bases matching TRBD1. Germline-derived CDR1 and CDR2 are MNHNS and SASEGT. The CDR3 runs 14 residues. The ends lost 6 bases at V and 2 bases at J; junction bases unmatched: 3.

This clonotype turned up a few times. V usage is TRBV10-3 and J usage is TRBJ2-7; TRBD2 aligns across 15 bases. Germline CDR1 reads ENHRY; CDR2 reads SYGVKD. J was trimmed by 0 bases and V by 5 bases; bases with no gene match: 8. This CDR3 region has 18 residues. CDR3 region: CAISPGTSGRPPSYEQYF. CDR3 in DNA: TGTGCCATCAGTCCTGGGACTAGCGGGAGGCCCCCCTCCTACGAGCAGTACTTC.

The genes are TRBV6-2 or TRBV6-3 and TRBJ1-3; D remains ambiguous. V was trimmed by 4 bases and J by 0 bases, leaving 16 bases between them. Germline lookup yields CDR1 MNHEY and CDR2 SVGEGT. CDR3 size: 17 residues. As DNA, the CDR3 is TGTGCCAGCAGTTTACTCCCCTTTCCTATCTCTGGAAACACCATATATTTT. As protein: CASSLLPFPISGNTIYF.

CDR3 protein: CASSHGLSDGYTF. The CDR3 DNA sequence: TGTGCCAGCAGCCATGGACTGAGCGATGGCTACACCTTC. The rearrangement joins TRBV11-3 to TRBJ1-2; D is uncertain. The V and J ends lost 5 bases and 6 bases respectively, with 13 bases between them. CDR1 and CDR2 from the germline V gene are SGHNT and YENEEA. The CDR3 loop spans 13 amino acids.

In this sample, this clonotype turned up many times. The CDR3 coding sequence is TGTGCCAGCTCACCCCGACAGGGGATAACTGAAGCTTTCTTT. Translation: CASSPRQGITEAFF. The V gene is TRBV28, the J gene TRBJ1-1; TRBD1 aligns across 8 bases. V lost 8 bases and J lost 5; bases outside the gene matches: 10. Germline V lookup: CDR1 MDHEN, CDR2 SYDVKM. The CDR3 contains 14 residues.

Note on this clonotype: A much bigger clone sits one base away, suggesting this may be a read error. The rearrangement uses TRBV20-1 and TRBJ1-4, with 7 bases fitting TRBD1. Germline V lookup: CDR1 DFQATT, CDR2 SNEGSKA (reference sequence). This CDR3 has 14 amino acids. The CDR3 is CSASRQGANEKLLF. The CDR3 DNA reads as TGCAGTGCTTCGAGACAGGGAGCTAATGAAAAACTGCTTTTT.

The chain has TRBV24-1 and TRBJ2-3; tentatively, D is TRBD2 (6 bases). V lost 4 bases, J lost 3 bases, and 10 bases lay in between. The length of the CDR3 is 14 residues. CDR1 is KGHDR, CDR2 SFDVKD, per germline. The CDR3 loop is CATSEPGRTDTQYF. DNA for the CDR3: TGTGCCACCAGTGAGCCAGGGAGGACAGATACGCAGTATTTT.

The chain links TRBV2 to TRBJ1-5; 7 nucleotides agree with TRBD1. The V segment lost 6 bases and the J segment 7 bases; nucleotides outside the gene matches: 6. The germline CDR1 and CDR2 sequences are SNHLY and FYNNEI. The CDR3 consists of 13 residues. This CDR3 reads CASSHGQDQPQHF. For the CDR3, the DNA is TGTGCCAGCAGCCACGGACAGGACCAGCCCCAGCATTTT.

This chain uses TRBV3-1 with TRBJ2-5, with 8 nucleotides matching TRBD1. The CDR3 is 14 residues long. V gave up 3 bases and J gave up 9 bases; unmatched junction bases: 9. Germline CDR1 reads LGHDT; CDR2 reads YNNKEL (reference sequence). CDR3 amino acids: CASSQGQATGAQYF. In DNA form, the CDR3 reads TGTGCCAGCAGCCAGGGACAGGCGACGGGGGCCCAGTACTTC.

The chain employs TRBV6-2 or TRBV6-3 and TRBJ2-3, with unresolved D. The ends were cut back, 5 bases at V and 0 bases at J, with 9 bases in the middle. Looked up from germline, CDR1 is MNHEY and CDR2 is SVGEGT. The CDR3 length is 14 residues. DNA of the CDR3: TGTGCCAGCAGTGAAACCGCTAGCACAGATACGCAGTATTTT. Translated: CASSETASTDTQYF.

In its sample, this clonotype was seen a few times. V is TRBV3-1 and J is TRBJ2-7; the D gene is possibly TRBD1 (5 bases). The CDR3 has 14 residues. CDR1 is LGHDT, CDR2 YNNKEL, per germline (reference sequence). Trimming cost V 0 bases and J 6 bases, with 12 bases left between them. CDR3 loop: CASSQEAGLVEQYF. In nucleotides, the CDR3 is TGTGCCAGCAGCCAAGAGGCAGGGTTGGTCGAGCAGTACTTC.

The chain employs TRBV5-1 and TRBJ1-2; 7 nucleotides agree with TRBD1. Trimming cost V 0 bases and J 7 bases; bases outside gene matches: 3. CDR3 length: 13 amino acids. Germline V lookup: CDR1 SGHRS, CDR2 YFSETQ. The CDR3 region is CASSLEGAGGYTF. CDR3 DNA sequence: TGCGCCAGCAGCTTGGAGGGGGCTGGTGGCTACACCTTC.

The chain joins TRBV2 to TRBJ2-5; no firm D call. This CDR3 is built from 12 residues. The germline V and J ends were trimmed by 7 bases and 2 bases, with 8 bases remaining between them. Per germline, CDR1 SNHLY and CDR2 FYNNEI. CDR3 sequence: CASIGSQETQYF. The CDR3 nucleotides are TGTGCCAGCATTGGCAGTCAAGAGACCCAGTACTTC.

This clonotype was detected a few times. The V and J genes are TRBV27 and TRBJ2-5, with 9 nucleotides matching TRBD2. The J segment lost 4 bases and the V segment lost 1 base, leaving 10 bases of the junction unmatched. The CDR3 totals 17 residues. The germline V gene encodes CDR1 MNHEY and CDR2 SMNVEV (reference sequence). The CDR3 spells CASSLYSPGLALETQYF. CDR3 sequence (DNA): TGTGCCAGCAGTTTATATTCCCCGGGACTAGCCTTAGAGACCCAGTACTTC.